This entry is about one T cell receptor (beta chain). The target antigen is unknown. This specimen belongs to a study of cytomegalovirus exposure and HLA in healthy donors. PCR primers comprised 60 Vbeta and 13 Jbeta primers. Clones were read by immunoSEQ multiplex PCR, and TCRdb kept only the in-frame ones, dropping some. Of about 160,000 clones in the sample, 80% to 90% were seen once. Study results and caveats: Investigators reported 164 TCR beta chains as tied to cytomegalovirus. According to an earlier analysis, most TCR beta V segments yielded productive rearrangements about 90% or about 30% of the time.

Material: PBMCs. The TCR sequence derives from a woman between 50 and 59 years old in good health and CMV-seronegative.

CDR3 region: CASRTGTGVHEQYF. The CDR3 DNA is TGTGCCAGCAGAACCGGGACAGGGGTCCACGAGCAGTACTTC. The rearrangement joins TRBV6-5 to TRBJ2-7, with 10 positions matching TRBD1. Germline V CDR1 and CDR2: MNHEY, SVGAGI. CDR3 length: 14 residues. The J segment lost 5 bases and the V segment lost 6 bases, leaving 7 bases of the junction unmatched.